This paragraph covers one T cell receptor beta chain sequence. The protocol was immunoSEQ multiplex PCR, while the TCRdb copy is restricted to in-frame clones and leaves out a portion. The sample holds more than 75,000 clones, roughly 80% seen once. The record originates from a study of T cell responses to AZD1222 COVID-19 vaccine. This CDR3 comprises 15 residues. Germline-derived CDR1 and CDR2 are MNHEY and SVGAGI. The ends were cut back, 5 bases at V and 7 bases at J, with 18 bases in the middle. The chain has TRBV6-5 and TRBJ2-1; tentative D call: TRBD1 (7 bases). This TCR derives from an adult who received the AZD1222 COVID-19 vaccine. Sequencing was performed on peripheral blood, taken 28 days after the second AZD1222 dose. CDR3 bases: TGTGCCAGCAGTCCTCGGGACAGTCGGGGGAATGAGCAGTTCTTC. It codes for CASSPRDSRGNEQFF.